The rows below give T cell receptor beta chains drawn from one sample of a study of blood T cell repertoires in COVID-19. The repertoire was sequenced with immunoSEQ multiplex PCR; TCRdb's copy has only in-frame clones and lacks some. The data hold 250,000 or so clones, with approximately 86% observed a single time. The sample was peripheral blood. These receptors all come from a woman aged 55-70 years with active or convalescent COVID-19. Each CDR3 is given with its conserved first and last residue. D genes are given only for firm matches. A row's size may be missing; if present it is once, few, many or a size class.

TRBD2,-,TRBV10-3,TRBJ2-7,CAISESGLAGVSYEQYF,TGTGCCATCAGTGAGTCGGGACTAGCGGGGGTCTCCTACGAGCAGTACTTC
TRBD1,-,TRBV29-1,TRBJ2-5,CSAEPGQGRETQYF,TGCAGCGCTGAACCGGGACAGGGAAGAGAGACCCAGTACTTC
TRBD2,-,TRBV25-1,TRBJ2-7,CASSESSGAYYEQYF,TGTGCCAGCAGTGAATCTAGCGGGGCCTACTACGAGCAGTACTTC
-,-,TRBV5-5,TRBJ2-2,CASSFVLGGTGELFF,TGTGCCAGCAGCTTTGTTCTAGGTGGGACCGGGGAGCTGTTTTTT
-,few,TRBV19,TRBJ1-5,CASSIEGWSQPQHF,TGTGCCAGTAGTATAGAGGGTTGGAGTCAGCCCCAGCATTTT
TRBD1,once,TRBV28,TRBJ2-5,CASSSKYRGPQYF,TGTGCCAGCAGTTCTAAGTACAGGGGGCCCCAGTACTTC
-,-,TRBV11-3,TRBJ1-6,CASSLDRYSPLHF,TGTGCCAGCAGCCTGGACAGATATTCACCCCTCCACTTT
TRBD2,-,TRBV12-5,TRBJ2-2,CASAPSGSYTGELFF,TGTGCTAGTGCCCCTAGCGGGAGTTACACCGGGGAGCTGTTTTTT
-,once,TRBV11-3,TRBJ1-2,CASSSPDRSPNYGYTF,TGTGCCAGCAGCTCCCCCGACAGGAGTCCTAACTATGGCTACACCTTC
-,-,TRBV2,TRBJ1-4,CASSEPPRGKLFF,TGTGCCAGCAGTGAACCCCCTCGGGGAAAACTGTTTTTT
-,-,TRBV7-6,TRBJ2-2,CASTPERGAGGELFF,TGTGCCAGCACTCCAGAACGGGGGGCGGGCGGGGAGCTGTTTTTT
TRBD2,-,TRBV29-1,TRBJ2-7,CSVGTSGLEQYF,TGCAGCGTTGGGACTAGCGGACTAGAGCAGTACTTC
-,-,TRBV30,TRBJ1-4,CAWNLGGGDEKLFF,TGTGCCTGGAATCTTGGGGGAGGGGATGAAAAACTGTTTTTT
-,-,TRBV19,TRBJ1-5,CASTLGRSNQPQHF,TGTGCCAGTACCCTGGGCCGTAGCAATCAGCCCCAGCATTTT
-,-,TRBV5-1,TRBJ2-5,CASSLGTRETQYF,TGCGCCAGCAGCTTGGGGACTCGGGAGACCCAGTACTTC
-,-,TRBV19,TRBJ1-2,CASSLRGANGYTF,TGTGCCAGTAGTCTCCGGGGGGCAAATGGCTACACCTTC
-,-,TRBV9,TRBJ1-1,CASTLRGPTNTEAFF,TGTGCCAGCACCCTACGAGGCCCAACGAACACTGAAGCTTTCTTT
-,-,TRBV15,TRBJ2-7,CATSRVPGVLYEQYF,TGTGCCACCAGCAGAGTGCCGGGAGTCTTGTACGAGCAGTACTTC
TRBD2,many,TRBV5-8,TRBJ2-7,CASSSGASGSYEQYF,TGTGCCAGCAGCTCCGGCGCTAGCGGGAGCTACGAGCAGTACTTC
-,-,TRBV27,TRBJ1-6,CASSFGNGLSYNSPLHF,TGTGCCAGCAGTTTCGGGAATGGACTCTCCTATAATTCACCCCTCCACTTT
-,-,TRBV29-1,TRBJ1-1,CSVDNGVGTEAFF,TGCAGCGTTGATAACGGGGTGGGCACTGAAGCTTTCTTT
TRBD1,-,TRBV19,TRBJ1-1,CASSSPRDRVLSAEAFF,TGTGCCAGTAGTTCCCCCCGGGACAGGGTCTTGAGCGCTGAAGCTTTCTTT
-,-,TRBV5-1,TRBJ2-1,CASSLESSTYNEQFF,TGCGCCAGCAGCTTGGAGTCTAGCACATACAATGAGCAGTTCTTC
-,-,TRBV11-3,TRBJ2-2,CASSLFGGMNTGELFF,TGTGCCAGCAGCTTATTCGGCGGGATGAACACCGGGGAGCTGTTTTTT
-,-,TRBV12-3/TRBV12-4,TRBJ1-4,CASSAGMGFGLFF,TGTGCCAGCAGTGCAGGGATGGGGTTCGGACTGTTTTTT
-,-,TRBV30,TRBJ1-4,CAWSVRGSGEKLFF,TGTGCCTGGAGTGTACGGGGGTCGGGGGAAAAACTGTTTTTT
TRBD1,-,TRBV5-1,TRBJ1-1,CASSFTGGASAFF,TGCGCCAGCAGCTTCACAGGGGGCGCCTCTGCTTTCTTT
-,-,TRBV2,TRBJ1-5,CASSDRAGQNQPQHF,TGTGCCAGCAGTGACCGGGCAGGGCAAAATCAGCCCCAGCATTTT
TRBD1,-,TRBV29-1,TRBJ2-6,CSVAGQGTSGANVLTF,TGCAGCGTTGCGGGACAGGGAACATCTGGGGCCAACGTCCTGACTTTC
TRBD1,-,TRBV9,TRBJ1-1,CASSVDRGDTEAFF,TGTGCCAGCAGCGTAGACAGGGGTGACACTGAAGCTTTCTTT
-,-,TRBV7-9,TRBJ2-5,CASSFLWQGPETQYF,-
-,-,TRBV6-5,TRBJ2-2,CASSATGIGELFF,TGTGCCAGCAGCGCAACAGGGATAGGGGAGCTGTTTTTT
TRBD1,-,TRBV13,TRBJ2-5,CASSLDRDETQYF,TGTGCCAGCAGCTTGGACAGGGACGAGACCCAGTACTTC
-,-,TRBV24-1,TRBJ2-7,CATSDPTSPYEQYF,TGTGCCACCAGTGATCCAACTTCTCCCTACGAGCAGTACTTC
TRBD2,-,TRBV7-9,TRBJ2-7,CASSLTLAGGPPYEQYF,TGTGCCAGCAGCCTGACCTTAGCGGGAGGGCCCCCCTACGAGCAGTACTTC
-,once,TRBV28,TRBJ1-6,CASSLAGANSPLHF,TGTGCCAGCAGTCTAGCGGGGGCAAATTCACCCCTCCACTTT
-,-,TRBV11-2,TRBJ2-5,CASRDSLRETQYF,TGTGCCAGCAGAGACAGTCTCCGAGAGACCCAGTACTTC
-,-,TRBV18,TRBJ1-4,CASSPRTPTTNEKLFF,TGTGCCAGCTCACCCCGAACGCCTACAACTAATGAAAAACTGTTTTTT